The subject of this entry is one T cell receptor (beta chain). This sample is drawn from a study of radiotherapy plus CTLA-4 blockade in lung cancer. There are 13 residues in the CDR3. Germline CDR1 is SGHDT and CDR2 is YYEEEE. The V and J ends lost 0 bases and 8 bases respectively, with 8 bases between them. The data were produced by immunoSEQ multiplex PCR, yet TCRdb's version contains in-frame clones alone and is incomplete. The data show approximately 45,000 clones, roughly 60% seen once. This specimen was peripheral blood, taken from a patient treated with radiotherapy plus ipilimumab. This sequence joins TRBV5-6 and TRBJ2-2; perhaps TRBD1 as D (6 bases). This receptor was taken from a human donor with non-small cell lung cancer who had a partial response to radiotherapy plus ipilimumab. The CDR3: CASSLGGPGELFF. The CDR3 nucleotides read TGTGCCAGCAGCTTGGGGGGGCCAGGGGAGCTGTTTTTT.